A selection of T cell receptor beta chains follows, all from one sample in a study of T cells after yellow fever vaccination. Each CDR3 protein gets one entry after TCRdb re-called the 5' RACE reads with MiXCR. The table shows just under 600,000 distinct CDR3 sequences, with roughly 12% occurring only once. The input for sequencing was PBMCs, taken on the day of the yellow fever booster vaccination. These receptors came from a man aged 25-45 years who received the YFV17D yellow fever vaccine. CDR3s include the opening cysteine and the closing phenylalanine or tryptophan. Fields, in order: J gene, clone size, D gene, V gene, CDR3 DNA, CDR3 protein. D genes are given only for firm matches. A clone size is listed for some rows: how often the clone was seen (once, few, many), or a class if it is expanded.

J gene: TRBJ2-3; clone size: NA; D gene: NA; V gene: TRBV7-2; CDR3 DNA: TGTGCCAGCAGTCAGACTTTCACAGATACGCAGTATTTT; CDR3 protein: CASSQTFTDTQYF
J gene: TRBJ2-5; clone size: NA; D gene: NA; V gene: TRBV18; CDR3 DNA: TGTGCCAGCTCACCACGGATCCTTTTCAACCAAGAGACCCAGTACTTC; CDR3 protein: CASSPRILFNQETQYF
J gene: TRBJ2-7; clone size: few; D gene: TRBD2; V gene: TRBV29-1; CDR3 DNA: TGCAGCGTTGTGGGGACTAGCGTTGAGCAGTACTTC; CDR3 protein: CSVVGTSVEQYF
J gene: TRBJ2-7; clone size: NA; D gene: TRBD2; V gene: TRBV2; CDR3 DNA: TGTGCCAGCAGTTCCCCGGGAGGGAACGAGCAGTACTTC; CDR3 protein: CASSSPGGNEQYF
J gene: TRBJ2-3; clone size: few; D gene: TRBD2; V gene: TRBV24-1; CDR3 DNA: TGTGCCACCAGTGATCCGACTAGCGGGAGAACAGATACGCAGTATTTT; CDR3 protein: CATSDPTSGRTDTQYF
J gene: TRBJ1-4; clone size: few; D gene: NA; V gene: TRBV29-1; CDR3 DNA: TGCAGCGTTCGACTGCACGCCAGTGAAAAACTGTTTTTT; CDR3 protein: CSVRLHASEKLFF
J gene: TRBJ1-1; clone size: NA; D gene: NA; V gene: TRBV30; CDR3 DNA: TGTGCCTGGAGTTCGACGGTGAACACTGAAGCTTTCTTT; CDR3 protein: CAWSSTVNTEAFF
J gene: TRBJ2-7; clone size: NA; D gene: TRBD1; V gene: TRBV18; CDR3 DNA: TGTGCCAGCTCACCCCCGGGACAGGGACGCTACGAGCAGTACTTC; CDR3 protein: CASSPPGQGRYEQYF
J gene: TRBJ1-4; clone size: few; D gene: TRBD1; V gene: TRBV28; CDR3 DNA: TGTGCCAGCAGCCGGCTCCCCGGGACCCAGGGGGCTAATGAAAAACTGTTTTTT; CDR3 protein: CASSRLPGTQGANEKLFF
J gene: TRBJ1-2; clone size: few; D gene: NA; V gene: TRBV29-1; CDR3 DNA: TGCAGCGTTGAAGAGGACTATGGCTACACCTTC; CDR3 protein: CSVEEDYGYTF
J gene: TRBJ2-7; clone size: NA; D gene: NA; V gene: TRBV12-3/TRBV12-4; CDR3 DNA: TGTGCCAGCAGAGTCTTAGGGACCTACGAGCAGTACTTC; CDR3 protein: CASRVLGTYEQYF
J gene: TRBJ2-2; clone size: few; D gene: TRBD2; V gene: TRBV5-1; CDR3 DNA: TGCGCCAGCAGCTTGGAGTTTTCGGGGACTAGCGGGTCCGGGGAGCTGTTTTTT; CDR3 protein: CASSLEFSGTSGSGELFF
J gene: TRBJ1-4; clone size: NA; D gene: TRBD1; V gene: TRBV3-1; CDR3 DNA: TGTGCCAGCAGCTCAGGGACAGGGGGACAAAAACTGTTTTTT; CDR3 protein: CASSSGTGGQKLFF
J gene: TRBJ2-5; clone size: NA; D gene: TRBD1; V gene: TRBV7-9; CDR3 DNA: TGTGCCAGCAGCACCGGGACAGACGTGTACCAAGAGACCCAGTACTTC; CDR3 protein: CASSTGTDVYQETQYF
J gene: TRBJ1-6; clone size: NA; D gene: NA; V gene: TRBV10-1; CDR3 DNA: TGCGCCAGACAGCAGGCAGGGCCCCATAATTCACCCCTCCACTTT; CDR3 protein: CARQQAGPHNSPLHF
J gene: TRBJ2-2; clone size: NA; D gene: NA; V gene: TRBV9; CDR3 DNA: TGTGCCAGCAGCGTAAGGCTCACGGCCGGGGAGCTGTTTTTT; CDR3 protein: CASSVRLTAGELFF
J gene: TRBJ2-7; clone size: once; D gene: NA; V gene: TRBV28; CDR3 DNA: TGTGCCAGCAGGAAGGATGGAGACGAGCAGTACTTC; CDR3 protein: CASRKDGDEQYF
J gene: TRBJ2-1; clone size: few; D gene: NA; V gene: TRBV2; CDR3 DNA: TGTGCCAGCACCAGCGGACCTTACAATGAGCAGTTCTTC; CDR3 protein: CASTSGPYNEQFF
J gene: TRBJ1-5; clone size: NA; D gene: NA; V gene: TRBV6-2/TRBV6-3; CDR3 DNA: TGTGCCAGCAGTTACTCGGTGGGGGCCGGCCAGCCCCAGCATTTT; CDR3 protein: CASSYSVGAGQPQHF
J gene: TRBJ2-1; clone size: NA; D gene: TRBD2; V gene: TRBV6-1; CDR3 DNA: TGTGCCAGCAGACCCGCTAGCGGGAGGCCCTACAATGAGCAGTTCTTC; CDR3 protein: CASRPASGRPYNEQFF
J gene: TRBJ1-2; clone size: few; D gene: TRBD1; V gene: TRBV15; CDR3 DNA: TGTGCCACCAGCAGCCGACCACGGGACAGCTTAAATTATGGCTACACCTTC; CDR3 protein: CATSSRPRDSLNYGYTF
J gene: TRBJ2-1; clone size: NA; D gene: TRBD2; V gene: TRBV7-2; CDR3 DNA: TGTGCCAGCAGCTTAGATGGGGGGACTAGCACTGAGCAGTTCTTC; CDR3 protein: CASSLDGGTSTEQFF
J gene: TRBJ1-6; clone size: few; D gene: TRBD1; V gene: TRBV20-1; CDR3 DNA: TGCAGTGCTAGAGCCCAAGGACAGGGAAATTCACCCCTCCACTTT; CDR3 protein: CSARAQGQGNSPLHF
J gene: TRBJ1-2; clone size: many; D gene: TRBD1; V gene: TRBV12-3/TRBV12-4; CDR3 DNA: TGTGCCAGCGCCGGGACAGGAGGATATGGCTACACCTTC; CDR3 protein: CASAGTGGYGYTF
J gene: TRBJ1-4; clone size: NA; D gene: NA; V gene: TRBV29-1; CDR3 DNA: TGCAGCGTTGTCGGGGGGACGGAGAATGAAAAACTGTTTTTT; CDR3 protein: CSVVGGTENEKLFF
J gene: TRBJ2-7; clone size: many; D gene: NA; V gene: TRBV15; CDR3 DNA: TGTGCCACCAGCAGAGTCGGGATGGGGCCCTACGAGCAGTACTTC; CDR3 protein: CATSRVGMGPYEQYF
J gene: TRBJ2-3; clone size: few; D gene: NA; V gene: TRBV7-2; CDR3 DNA: TGTGCCAGCAGCCCCTTTGGAGGGGCGCGGGTCGCGCAGTATTTT; CDR3 protein: CASSPFGGARVAQYF
J gene: TRBJ2-7; clone size: NA; D gene: TRBD1; V gene: TRBV6-1; CDR3 DNA: TGTGCCAGCAGCAAACCGGGACAGGGAGCCTACGAGCAGTACTTC; CDR3 protein: CASSKPGQGAYEQYF
J gene: TRBJ2-5; clone size: few; D gene: NA; V gene: TRBV5-6; CDR3 DNA: TGTGCCAGCAGCACGCCCCGGGGGCTGGAGACCCAGTACTTC; CDR3 protein: CASSTPRGLETQYF
J gene: TRBJ2-7; clone size: NA; D gene: NA; V gene: TRBV12-3/TRBV12-4; CDR3 DNA: TGTGCCAGCAGTTTAAATTCTCGGGAGCAGTACTTC; CDR3 protein: CASSLNSREQYF
J gene: TRBJ2-1; clone size: NA; D gene: TRBD2; V gene: TRBV4-2; CDR3 DNA: TGTGCCAGCAGCCAAGTGGGAGGGGACTACAATGAGCAGTTCTTC; CDR3 protein: CASSQVGGDYNEQFF
J gene: TRBJ2-3; clone size: few; D gene: NA; V gene: TRBV12-3/TRBV12-4; CDR3 DNA: TGTGCCACCGGATGGGGCGGAGGCACAGATACGCAGTATTTT; CDR3 protein: CATGWGGGTDTQYF
J gene: TRBJ2-5; clone size: NA; D gene: TRBD1; V gene: TRBV19; CDR3 DNA: TGTGCCACCCGGACAGGGCTGGGGACGTTTAGCTTC; CDR3 protein: CATRTGLGTFSF
J gene: TRBJ2-1; clone size: NA; D gene: NA; V gene: TRBV3-1; CDR3 DNA: TGTGCCAGCAGACTTAACAATGAGCAGTTCTTC; CDR3 protein: CASRLNNEQFF
J gene: TRBJ2-1; clone size: NA; D gene: TRBD2; V gene: TRBV30; CDR3 DNA: TGTGCCTGGAGTCGGGGGGTGCAGTTCTTC; CDR3 protein: CAWSRGVQFF
J gene: TRBJ2-7; clone size: NA; D gene: NA; V gene: TRBV7-6; CDR3 DNA: TGTGCCAGCAGCTTAGCGGGAGACGGCTACGAGCAGTACTTC; CDR3 protein: CASSLAGDGYEQYF
J gene: TRBJ1-1; clone size: few; D gene: NA; V gene: TRBV24-1; CDR3 DNA: TGTAAGGGGGATCCGAACACTGAAGCTTTCTTT; CDR3 protein: CKGDPNTEAFF
J gene: TRBJ1-1; clone size: NA; D gene: NA; V gene: TRBV6-2/TRBV6-3; CDR3 DNA: TGTGCCAGCAGCCGGCTCGTCCCTGGAGCTGAAGCTTTCTTT; CDR3 protein: CASSRLVPGAEAFF
J gene: TRBJ2-1; clone size: NA; D gene: TRBD2; V gene: TRBV29-1; CDR3 DNA: TGCAGCGTTGACAGTGGGGCTAGCGGGGTAACTTACAATGAGCAGTTCTTC; CDR3 protein: CSVDSGASGVTYNEQFF
J gene: TRBJ2-7; clone size: NA; D gene: TRBD1; V gene: TRBV7-2; CDR3 DNA: TGTGCCAGCAGCAACAAACGGACAGGGAACGAGCAGTACTTC; CDR3 protein: CASSNKRTGNEQYF
J gene: TRBJ2-1; clone size: many; D gene: TRBD2; V gene: TRBV29-1; CDR3 DNA: TGCAGCGTTAGGACTAGCGGGGGCCTCGGTGAGCAGTTCTTC; CDR3 protein: CSVRTSGGLGEQFF
J gene: TRBJ2-4; clone size: NA; D gene: NA; V gene: TRBV30; CDR3 DNA: TGTGCCTGGAGTGTAACCCATGGCATTCAGTACTTC; CDR3 protein: CAWSVTHGIQYF
J gene: TRBJ2-2; clone size: NA; D gene: NA; V gene: TRBV5-5; CDR3 DNA: TGTGCCAGCAGCTTGGCGTGGGCCGGGGAGCTGTTTTTT; CDR3 protein: CASSLAWAGELFF
J gene: TRBJ2-7; clone size: NA; D gene: TRBD1; V gene: TRBV5-1; CDR3 DNA: TGCGCCAGCAGCTTGGAGAGGGGGCCCTACGAGCAGTACTTC; CDR3 protein: CASSLERGPYEQYF